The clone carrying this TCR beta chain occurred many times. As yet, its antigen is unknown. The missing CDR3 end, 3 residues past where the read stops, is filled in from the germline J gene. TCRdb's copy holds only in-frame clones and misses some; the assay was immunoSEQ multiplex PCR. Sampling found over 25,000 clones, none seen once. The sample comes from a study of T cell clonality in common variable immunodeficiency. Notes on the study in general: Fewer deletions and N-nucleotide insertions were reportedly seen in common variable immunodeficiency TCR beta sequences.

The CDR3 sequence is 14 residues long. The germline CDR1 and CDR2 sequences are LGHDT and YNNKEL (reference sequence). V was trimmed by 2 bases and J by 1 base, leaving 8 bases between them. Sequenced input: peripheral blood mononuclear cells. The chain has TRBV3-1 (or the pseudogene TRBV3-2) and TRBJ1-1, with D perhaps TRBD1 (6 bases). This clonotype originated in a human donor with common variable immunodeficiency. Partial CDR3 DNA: TGTGCCAGCAGCCAAAGGACAGAGAACACTGAA. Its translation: CASSQRTENTE. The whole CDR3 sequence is CASSQRTENTEAFF.